This is a list of T cell receptor beta chains from one sample in a study of blood T cell repertoires in COVID-19. Sequencing used immunoSEQ multiplex PCR; TCRdb keeps in-frame clones, though not all of them. The table includes about 140,000 clones, 86% detected once. Specimen: peripheral blood. All receptors derive from a woman aged 60-75 years with acute or convalescent COVID-19. Both conserved end residues are part of each CDR3. The D gene is left open where the match is weak. Only some rows state a clone size, as once, few, many or a class for expanded clones.

CDR3	DNA	D	size	J	V
CASSYWGHGYTF	TGTGCCAGCAGTTACTGGGGGCATGGCTACACCTTC	.	few	TRBJ1-2	TRBV6-5
CASSLRTSGGPETQYF	TGTGCCAGCAGCCTCCGGACTAGCGGGGGTCCAGAGACCCAGTACTTC	TRBD2	.	TRBJ2-5	TRBV3-1/TRBV3-2
CASSLSLAVKYQETQYF	TGCGCCAGCAGCCTCTCCCTGGCCGTGAAGTACCAAGAGACCCAGTACTTC	.	.	TRBJ2-5	TRBV5-1
CASSPGQVQYNLAEAFF	TGTGCCAGTAGTCCCGGACAGGTCCAATACAATCTCGCTGAAGCTTTCTTT	TRBD1	.	TRBJ1-1	TRBV19
CAISESKGQGGPQHF	TGTGCCATCAGTGAGTCGAAAGGACAGGGTGGTCCCCAGCATTTT	TRBD1	.	TRBJ1-5	TRBV10-3
CASSLDPGTGSNQPQHF	TGCGCCAGCAGCTTGGATCCGGGAACAGGGAGCAATCAGCCCCAGCATTTT	.	.	TRBJ1-5	TRBV5-1
CASRPDGGGEPLLSGYTF	TGTGCCAGCAGACCAGACGGCGGCGGGGAGCCTTTGTTGAGTGGCTACACCTTC	.	.	TRBJ1-2	TRBV7-9
CASSTPTEANYGYTF	TGTGCCAGTAGTACTCCGACAGAAGCTAACTATGGCTACACCTTC	.	.	TRBJ1-2	TRBV19
CASSLDRGWGGTEAFF	TGTGCCAGCAGCCTGGACAGGGGGTGGGGGGGCACTGAAGCTTTCTTT	TRBD1	.	TRBJ1-1	TRBV14
CASSYRYNEQFF	TGTGCCAGCAGTTACAGGTACAATGAGCAGTTCTTC	.	few	TRBJ2-1	TRBV28
CASSQLGQIAEAFF	TGTGCCAGCAGCCAATTAGGACAGATCGCTGAAGCTTTCTTT	.	.	TRBJ1-1	TRBV14
CVSSPPLDRSLWEQYF	TGTGTCAGCAGCCCACCCCTCGACAGGTCCCTCTGGGAGCAGTACTTC	.	once	TRBJ2-7	TRBV7-9
CASSRQGWREETQYF	TGTGCCAGCAGCCGACAGGGATGGAGGGAAGAGACCCAGTACTTC	.	few	TRBJ2-5	TRBV5-5
CATSRGQAPGYYGYTF	TGTGCCACCAGCAGGGGACAGGCCCCAGGGTATTATGGCTACACCTTC	TRBD1	few	TRBJ1-2	TRBV15
CASSPLPDTYEQYF	TGTGCCAGCTCACCATTGCCAGATACCTACGAGCAGTACTTC	.	.	TRBJ2-7	TRBV18
CASSLMKLAGGFYNEQFF	TGTGCCAGCAGCTTGATGAAACTAGCGGGGGGGTTCTACAATGAGCAGTTCTTC	TRBD2	.	TRBJ2-1	TRBV5-4
CASSQGAGNYEQYF	TGTGCCAGCAGCCAAGGAGCCGGGAACTACGAGCAGTACTTC	.	.	TRBJ2-7	TRBV3-1/TRBV3-2
CSVEQYGNTIYF	TGCAGCGTTGAACAGTATGGAAACACCATATATTTT	.	.	TRBJ1-3	TRBV29-1
CASSRPGTSLQETQYF	TGTGCCAGCAGCCGCCCCGGGACTAGCCTCCAAGAGACCCAGTACTTC	TRBD2	.	TRBJ2-5	TRBV3-1/TRBV3-2
CATVASPGGNYGYTF	TGTGCCACCGTGGCCTCCCCCGGGGGTAACTATGGCTACACCTTC	.	.	TRBJ1-2	TRBV28
CASMLGEGRYTDTQYF	TGTGCCAGCATGCTGGGAGAGGGGAGGTACACAGATACGCAGTATTTT	.	.	TRBJ2-3	TRBV7-8
CASSPSGSGYNEQFF	TGTGCCAGCTCACCATCAGGCTCGGGGTACAATGAGCAGTTCTTC	.	.	TRBJ2-1	TRBV18
CASSPLPRLAGALSTDTQYF	TGTGCCAGCAGCCCACTCCCCCGACTAGCGGGGGCCCTCAGCACAGATACGCAGTATTTT	TRBD2	.	TRBJ2-3	TRBV3-1/TRBV3-2
CASSSLARTDTQYF	TGTGCCAGCAGCTCACTAGCGCGCACAGATACGCAGTATTTT	TRBD2	.	TRBJ2-3	TRBV16
CASSRGSYGYTF	TGTGCCAGCAGCCGAGGAAGCTATGGCTACACCTTC	.	.	TRBJ1-2	TRBV7-6
CASRTDRDQPQHF	TGCGCCAGCAGGACCGACAGGGACCAGCCCCAGCATTTT	TRBD1	.	TRBJ1-5	TRBV5-1